This T cell receptor beta chain was captured by sequencing in a study of cytomegalovirus exposure and HLA in healthy donors. Vbeta (60) and Jbeta (13) primers were used in the PCR. Some clones are missing from TCRdb's copy, which holds only in-frame ones; the method was immunoSEQ multiplex PCR. The sample comprises 99,000 or so clones, roughly 15% of which are singletons, and over 0.8% rests with the top ten. This clone was seen a handful of times. Its antigen remains unidentified. Whole-study results and caveats: When analyzed later, a missense DCLRE1C variant was found to be linked to TCR beta V- and J-gene trimming.

This TCR derives from a female donor in good health and CMV-seronegative. The specimen sequenced was PBMCs.

The DNA of the CDR3 is TGTGCCATCAAGCCGGGTCCTGCCTACAATGAGCAGTTCTTC. Protein sequence: CAIKPGPAYNEQFF. This chain uses TRBV10-3 with TRBJ2-1; D is undetermined. The CDR3 has 14 amino acids. Germline loops: CDR1 ENHRY, CDR2 SYGVKD. Trimming removed 7 bases from V and 2 bases from J, with 12 bases in between.